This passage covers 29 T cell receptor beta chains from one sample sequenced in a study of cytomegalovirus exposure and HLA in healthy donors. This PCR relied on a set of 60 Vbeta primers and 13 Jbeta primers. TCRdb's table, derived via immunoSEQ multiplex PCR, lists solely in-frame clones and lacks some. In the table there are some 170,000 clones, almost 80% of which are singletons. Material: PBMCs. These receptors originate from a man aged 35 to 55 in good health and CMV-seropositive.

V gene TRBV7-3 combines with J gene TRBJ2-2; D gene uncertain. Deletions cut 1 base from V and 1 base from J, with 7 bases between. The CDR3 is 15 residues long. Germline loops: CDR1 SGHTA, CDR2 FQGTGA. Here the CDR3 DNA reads TGTGCCAGCAGCTTAAGGGCAGGGAACACCGGGGAGCTGTTTTTT. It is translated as CASSLRAGNTGELFF. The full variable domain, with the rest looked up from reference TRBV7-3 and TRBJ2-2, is GAGVSQTPSNKVTEKGKYVELRCDPISGHTALYWYRQSLGQGPEFLIYFQGTGAADDSGLPNDRFFAVRPEGSVSTLKIQRTERGDSAVYLCASSLRAGNTGELFFGEGSRLTVL.

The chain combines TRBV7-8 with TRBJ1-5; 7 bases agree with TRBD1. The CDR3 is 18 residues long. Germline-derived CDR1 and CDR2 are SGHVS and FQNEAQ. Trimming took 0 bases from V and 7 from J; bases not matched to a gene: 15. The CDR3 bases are TGTGCCAGCAGCTTAGCGGGGCTTATACAGGGGCAGGGGCAGCCCCAGCATTTT. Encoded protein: CASSLAGLIQGQGQPQHF.

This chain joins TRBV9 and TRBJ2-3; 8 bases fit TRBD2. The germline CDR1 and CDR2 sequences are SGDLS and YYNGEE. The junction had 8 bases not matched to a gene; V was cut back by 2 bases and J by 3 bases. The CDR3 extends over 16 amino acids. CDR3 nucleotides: TGTGCCAGCAGCGTCTCGGGGTTAGCGGGGACAGATACGCAGTATTTT. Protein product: CASSVSGLAGTDTQYF.

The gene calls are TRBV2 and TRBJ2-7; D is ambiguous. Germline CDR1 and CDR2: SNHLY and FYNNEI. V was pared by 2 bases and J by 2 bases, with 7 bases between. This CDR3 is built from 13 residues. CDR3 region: CASSESFTYEQYF. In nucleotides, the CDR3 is TGTGCCAGCAGTGAATCATTCACCTACGAGCAGTACTTC.

The chain's CDR3 is CATSSPGTGGQETQYF. The CDR3, as DNA: TGTGCCACCAGCAGCCCCGGGACAGGGGGACAAGAGACCCAGTACTTC. The chain recombines TRBV15 with TRBJ2-5, with 11 nucleotides matching TRBD1. Germline CDR1 and CDR2: LNHNV and YYDKDF (reference sequence). With V trimmed by 3 bases and J by 2 bases, 5 bases remained unmatched. The CDR3 consists of 16 residues.

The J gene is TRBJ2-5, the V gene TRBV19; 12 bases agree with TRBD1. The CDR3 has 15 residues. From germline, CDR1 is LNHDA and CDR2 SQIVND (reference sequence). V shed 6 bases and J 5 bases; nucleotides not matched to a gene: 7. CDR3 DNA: TGTGCCAGTAGCCAATGGGACAGGGGGCGGGAGACCCAGTACTTC. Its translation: CASSQWDRGRETQYF.

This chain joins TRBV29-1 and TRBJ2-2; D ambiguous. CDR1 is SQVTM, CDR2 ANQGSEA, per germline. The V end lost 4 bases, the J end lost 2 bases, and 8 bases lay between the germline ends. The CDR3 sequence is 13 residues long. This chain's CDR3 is CSVAPLNTGELFF. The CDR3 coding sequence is TGCAGCGTTGCCCCCCTTAACACCGGGGAGCTGTTTTTT.

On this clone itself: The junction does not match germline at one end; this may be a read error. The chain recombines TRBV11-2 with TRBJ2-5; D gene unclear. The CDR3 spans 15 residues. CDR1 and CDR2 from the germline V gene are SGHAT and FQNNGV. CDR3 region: CASSEPTRLQKTQYF. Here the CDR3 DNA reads TGTGCCAGCAGCGAGCCAACCCGACTCCAAAAGACCCAGTACTTC.

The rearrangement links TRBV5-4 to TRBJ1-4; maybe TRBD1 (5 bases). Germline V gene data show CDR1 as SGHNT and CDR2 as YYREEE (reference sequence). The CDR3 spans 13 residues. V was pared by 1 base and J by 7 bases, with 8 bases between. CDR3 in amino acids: CASSLQGSEKLFF. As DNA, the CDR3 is TGTGCCAGCAGCTTGCAGGGATCTGAAAAACTGTTTTTT. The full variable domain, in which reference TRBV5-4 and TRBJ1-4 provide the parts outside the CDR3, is ETGVTQSPTHLIKTRGQQVTLRCSSQSGHNTVSWYQQALGQGPQFIFQYYREEENGRGNFPPRFSGLQFPNYSSELNVNALELDDSALYLCASSLQGSEKLFFGSGTQLSVL.

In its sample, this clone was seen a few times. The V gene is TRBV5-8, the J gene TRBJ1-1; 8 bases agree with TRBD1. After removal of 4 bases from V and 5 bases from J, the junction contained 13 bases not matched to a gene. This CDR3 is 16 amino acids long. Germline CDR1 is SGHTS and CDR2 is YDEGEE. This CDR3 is CASSPRTGRVGTEAFF. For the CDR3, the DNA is TGTGCCAGCAGCCCTCGGACAGGGCGAGTCGGGACTGAAGCTTTCTTT.

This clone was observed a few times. CDR3 in amino acids: CSAPRNREAFF. The CDR3 region has the DNA TGCAGCGCCCCCCGGAACAGGGAAGCTTTCTTT. The chain is built from TRBV29-1 and TRBJ1-1, with D perhaps TRBD1 (5 bases). This CDR3 is 11 amino acids long. Per germline, CDR1 SQVTM and CDR2 ANQGSEA. V was shortened by 7 bases and J by 8 bases, with 14 bases between the two germline ends.

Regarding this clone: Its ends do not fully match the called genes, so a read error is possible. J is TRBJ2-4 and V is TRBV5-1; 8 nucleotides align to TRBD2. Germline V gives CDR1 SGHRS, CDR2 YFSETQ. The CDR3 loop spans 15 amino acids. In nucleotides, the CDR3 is TGCGCCAGCAGAACGGGAGTAGCGGGATCAAACAGTCAGTACTTC. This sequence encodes CASRTGVAGSNSQYF.

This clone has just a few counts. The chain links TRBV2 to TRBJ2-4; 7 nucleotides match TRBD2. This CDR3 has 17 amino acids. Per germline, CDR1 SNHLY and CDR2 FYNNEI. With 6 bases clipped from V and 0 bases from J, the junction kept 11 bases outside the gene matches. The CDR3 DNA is TGTGCCAGCAGGGGGCCTAGCGGACCCCTAGCCAAAAACATTCAGTACTTC. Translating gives CASRGPSGPLAKNIQYF.

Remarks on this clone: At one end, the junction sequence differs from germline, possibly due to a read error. CDR3 DNA sequence: TGTGCCAGCACTCTAGGCGGGGGCAAAAACAGTCAGTACTTC. This translates into CASTLGGGKNSQYF. V and J are TRBV28 and TRBJ2-4; tentatively, D is TRBD2 (7 bases). The CDR3 length is 14 residues. Germline values: CDR1 MDHEN, CDR2 SYDVKM.

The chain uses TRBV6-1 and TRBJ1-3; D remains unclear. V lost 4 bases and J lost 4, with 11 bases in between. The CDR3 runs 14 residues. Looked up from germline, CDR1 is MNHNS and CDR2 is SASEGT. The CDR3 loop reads CASSVEGSGNTIYF. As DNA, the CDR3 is TGTGCCAGCAGTGTCGAGGGTTCGGGAAACACCATATATTTT.

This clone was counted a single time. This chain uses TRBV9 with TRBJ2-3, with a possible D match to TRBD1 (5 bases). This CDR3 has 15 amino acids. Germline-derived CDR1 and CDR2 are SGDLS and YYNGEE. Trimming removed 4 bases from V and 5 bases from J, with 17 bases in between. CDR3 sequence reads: CASSRGPVFGDTQYF. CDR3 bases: TGTGCCAGCAGCAGGGGCCCGGTCTTCGGAGATACGCAGTATTTT. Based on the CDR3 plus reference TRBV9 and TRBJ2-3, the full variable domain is DSGVTQTPKHLITATGQRVTLRCSPRSGDLSVYWYQQSLDQGLQFLIQYYNGEERAKGNILERFSAQQFPDLHSELNLSSLELGDSALYFCASSRGPVFGDTQYFGPGTRLTVL.

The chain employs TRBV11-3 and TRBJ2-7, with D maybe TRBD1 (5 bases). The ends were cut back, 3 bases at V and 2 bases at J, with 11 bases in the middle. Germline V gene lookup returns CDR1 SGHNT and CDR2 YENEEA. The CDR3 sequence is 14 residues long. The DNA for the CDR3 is TGTGCCAGCAGCTTTCAGGGCCCGACCTACGAGCAGTACTTC. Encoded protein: CASSFQGPTYEQYF. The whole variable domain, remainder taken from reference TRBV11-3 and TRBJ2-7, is EAGVVQSPRYKIIEKKQPVAFWCNPISGHNTLYWYLQNLGQGPELLIRYENEEAVDDSQLPKDRFSAERLKGVDSTLKIQPAELGDSAVYLCASSFQGPTYEQYFGPGTRLTVT.

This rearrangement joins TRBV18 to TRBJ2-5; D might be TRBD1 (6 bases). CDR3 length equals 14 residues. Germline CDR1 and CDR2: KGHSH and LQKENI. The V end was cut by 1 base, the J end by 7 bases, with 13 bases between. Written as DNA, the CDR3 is TGTGCCAGCTCACCACTTTCAGGGGAGACGACCCAGTACTTC. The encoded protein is CASSPLSGETTQYF.

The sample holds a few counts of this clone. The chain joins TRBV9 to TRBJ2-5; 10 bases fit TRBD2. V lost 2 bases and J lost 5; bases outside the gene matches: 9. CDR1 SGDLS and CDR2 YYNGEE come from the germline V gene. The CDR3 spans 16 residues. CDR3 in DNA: TGTGCCAGCAGCGTCATGGCAGCGGGGGGGTGGGAGACCCAGTACTTC. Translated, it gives CASSVMAAGGWETQYF.

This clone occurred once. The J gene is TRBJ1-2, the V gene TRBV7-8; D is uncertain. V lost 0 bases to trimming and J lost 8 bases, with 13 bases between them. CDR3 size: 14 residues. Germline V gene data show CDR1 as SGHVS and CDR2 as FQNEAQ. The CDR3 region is CASSLARGGSGYTF. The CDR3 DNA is TGTGCCAGCAGCTTAGCTCGGGGAGGGAGCGGCTACACCTTC. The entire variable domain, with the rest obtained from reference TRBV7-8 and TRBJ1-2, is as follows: GAGVSQSPRYKVAKRGQDVALRCDPISGHVSLFWYQQALGQGPEFLTYFQNEAQLDKSGLPSDRFFAERPEGSVSTLKIQRTQQEDSAVYLCASSLARGGSGYTFGSGTRLTVV.

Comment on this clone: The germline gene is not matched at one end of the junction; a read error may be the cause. The CDR3 spells CAILRDREPNSQYF. In nucleotides, the CDR3 is TGTGCCATTCTCCGGGACAGGGAGCCAAACAGTCAGTACTTC. The rearrangement links TRBV6-1 to TRBJ2-4, with 9 nucleotides matching TRBD1. The CDR3 totals 14 residues. CDR1 MNHNS and CDR2 SASEGT come from the germline V gene.

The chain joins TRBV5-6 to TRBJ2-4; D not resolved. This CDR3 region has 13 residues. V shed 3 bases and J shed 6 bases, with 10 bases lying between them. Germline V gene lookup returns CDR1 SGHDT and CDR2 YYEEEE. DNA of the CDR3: TGTGCCAGCAGCTCGGGTTGGAGAAACATTCAGTACTTC. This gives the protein CASSSGWRNIQYF. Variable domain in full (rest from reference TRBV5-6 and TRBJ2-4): DAGVTQSPTHLIKTRGQQVTLRCSPKSGHDTVSWYQQALGQGPQFIFQYYEEEERQRGNFPDRFSGHQFPNYSSELNVNALLLGDSALYLCASSSGWRNIQYFGAGTRLSVL.

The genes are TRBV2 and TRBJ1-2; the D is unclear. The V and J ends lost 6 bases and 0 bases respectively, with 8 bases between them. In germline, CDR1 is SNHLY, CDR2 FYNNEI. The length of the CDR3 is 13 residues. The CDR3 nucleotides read TGTGCCAGCAGGGGCTTGACTAACTATGGCTACACCTTC. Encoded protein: CASRGLTNYGYTF.

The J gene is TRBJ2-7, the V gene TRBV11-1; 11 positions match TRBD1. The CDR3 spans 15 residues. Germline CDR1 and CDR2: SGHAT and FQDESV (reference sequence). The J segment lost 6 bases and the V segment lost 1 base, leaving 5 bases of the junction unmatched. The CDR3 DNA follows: TGTGCCAGCAGCTTAGAGGGACAGGGGGTTGCCGAGCAGTACTTC. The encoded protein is CASSLEGQGVAEQYF.

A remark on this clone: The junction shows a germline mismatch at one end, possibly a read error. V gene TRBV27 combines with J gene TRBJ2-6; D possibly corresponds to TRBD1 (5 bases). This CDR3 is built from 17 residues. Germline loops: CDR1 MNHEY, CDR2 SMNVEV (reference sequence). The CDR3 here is CASSYVGPLSGANGLTF. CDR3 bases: TGTGCCAGCAGTTACGTGGGGCCTCTCTCTGGGGCCAACGGCCTGACTTTC.

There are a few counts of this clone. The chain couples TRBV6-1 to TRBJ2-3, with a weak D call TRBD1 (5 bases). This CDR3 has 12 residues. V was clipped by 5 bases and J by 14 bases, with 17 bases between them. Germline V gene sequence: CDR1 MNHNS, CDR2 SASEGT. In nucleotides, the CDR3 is TGTGCCAGCAGTTCCAAAACAGGCTGGCGGTATTTT. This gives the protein CASSSKTGWRYF.

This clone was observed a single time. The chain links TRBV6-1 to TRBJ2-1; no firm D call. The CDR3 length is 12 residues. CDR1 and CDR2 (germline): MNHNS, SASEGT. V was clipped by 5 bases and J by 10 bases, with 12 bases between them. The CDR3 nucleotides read TGTGCCAGCAGTCCTGGGCGTGCAGAGCAGTTCTTC. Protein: CASSPGRAEQFF.

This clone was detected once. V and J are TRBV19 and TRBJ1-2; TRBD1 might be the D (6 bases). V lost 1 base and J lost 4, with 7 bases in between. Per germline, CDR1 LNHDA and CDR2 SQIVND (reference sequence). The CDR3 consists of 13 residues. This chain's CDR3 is CASSIARGYGYTF. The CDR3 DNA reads TGTGCCAGTAGTATAGCCAGGGGCTATGGCTACACCTTC.

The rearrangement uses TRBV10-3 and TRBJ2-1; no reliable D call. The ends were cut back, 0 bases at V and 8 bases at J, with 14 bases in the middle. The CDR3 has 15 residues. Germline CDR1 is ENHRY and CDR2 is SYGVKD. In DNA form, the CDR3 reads TGTGCCATCAGTGAGTCGACTCTAGGAAATTATGAGCAGTTCTTC. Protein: CAISESTLGNYEQFF.